A single sample is the source of the 5 T cell receptor beta chains below, sequenced in a study of T-cell reconstitution after alpha-beta-depleted transplantation in children. This sample's TCRbeta library carried unique molecular identifier barcodes. In TCRdb, the PCR reads were re-called with MiXCR into one record per CDR3 protein. In the table there are about 980,000 distinct CDR3 sequences, about 30% of which are singletons. Sequencing used PBMCs, mostly from graft donor cells, obtained 360 days after TCRalphabeta/CD19-depleted stem cell transplant. The receptors here all came from a boy in the first two years of life who had a stem cell transplant for SCID, so the T cells may come from the graft donor.

This rearrangement joins TRBV20-1 to TRBJ2-1; D gene unclear. The CDR3 contains 13 residues. V lost 6 bases and J lost 8, with 17 bases in between. The germline CDR1 and CDR2 sequences are DFQATT and SNEGSKA (reference sequence). CDR3 coding DNA: TGCAGTGCCCCTAAAACCTTAAGCTATGAGCAGTTCTTC. Its translation is CSAPKTLSYEQFF.

This clonotype was found a few times. J is TRBJ1-1 and V is TRBV10-3, with D possibly being TRBD1 (5 bases). The CDR3 spans 15 residues. Deletions cut 4 bases from V and 2 bases from J, with 14 bases between. CDR1 is ENHRY, CDR2 SYGVKD, per germline. The CDR3 coding sequence is TGTGCCATCAGTGGCCGGGACTTATCAAACACTGAAGCTTTCTTT. Translating it yields CAISGRDLSNTEAFF.

The chain is built from TRBV9 and TRBJ2-3; no clear D. The CDR3 length is 16 residues. Germline V lookup: CDR1 SGDLS, CDR2 YYNGEE. Between the trimmed V and J ends, which lost 6 bases and 5 bases, there was a span of 22 bases. The CDR3: CASTVTAELGRDTQYF. In DNA, the CDR3 is TGTGCCAGCACGGTTACAGCTGAGTTAGGACGAGATACGCAGTATTTT.

To note about this clonotype: Mismatch with germline at one junction end may stem from a read error. The chain is built from TRBV12-3 or TRBV12-4 and TRBJ2-7, with 8 bases that match TRBD2. This CDR3 is 14 amino acids long. CDR3 in DNA: TGTGCCAGCAGGTTAGCGGGGCGGTCCTACGAGCAGTACTTC. It codes for CASRLAGRSYEQYF.

The chain joins TRBV20-1 to TRBJ2-3; D ambiguous. V was shortened by 6 bases and J by 2 bases, with 9 bases between the two germline ends. Germline V gives CDR1 DFQATT, CDR2 SNEGSKA (reference sequence). The CDR3 sequence is 12 residues long. The chain's CDR3 is CSAPFVTDTQYF. CDR3 coding DNA: TGCAGTGCCCCATTCGTCACAGATACGCAGTATTTT.